Described below is a single T cell receptor (beta chain) sequence and its context. These data originate in a study of blood T cell repertoires in COVID-19. Study as a whole: Collection of acute and convalescent COVID-19 samples took place in the United States, Italy and Spain. Sample material is recorded as cDNA or gDNA derived from T cells, B-cell-depleted T cells, or PBMCs.

The CDR3 has 15 residues. Germline-derived CDR1 and CDR2 are SNHLY and FYNNEI. V lost 7 bases and J lost 2; bases outside the gene matches: 5. In the authors' workflow: Nucleated cell number was recorded as an estimate derived from reference gene primer amplification. The assay was immunoSEQ multiplex PCR, and TCRdb's table has in-frame clones only and misses some. The V and J calls and clone size are taken from that table; D and trimming were inferred from the DNA. The sample carries about 120,000 clones, approximately 79% recorded once. Sequenced sample: peripheral blood. This clonotype was obtained from a man aged 45 to 65 with acute or convalescent COVID-19. The genes are TRBV2 and TRBJ2-3; 11 bases are shared with TRBD1. The CDR3 DNA is TGTGCCAGCACTATGGACAGGGGGCTCACAGATACGCAGTATTTT. It is translated as CASTMDRGLTDTQYF.